This passage covers 31 T cell receptor beta chains from one sample sequenced in a study of radiation and T cells in renal cell carcinoma. As to treatment: treatment-naive control, cytoreductive nephrectomy. Data came from immunoSEQ multiplex PCR; TCRdb stores just in-frame clones and leaves some out. The profile covers just over 15,000 clones, with roughly 50% appearing a single time and roughly 9.6% taken by the ten largest. Sequences were derived from tumor tissue, sampled from a patient whose treatment was nephrectomy without radiotherapy. The receptor set was obtained from a man aged 45-65 years with renal cell carcinoma.

In its sample, this clone was seen many times. This chain uses TRBV28 with TRBJ2-2; D is undetermined. The CDR3 covers 15 residues. V dropped 3 bases and J dropped 1 base, with 9 bases sitting between them. Germline CDR1 MDHEN, CDR2 SYDVKM. DNA of the CDR3: TGTGCCAGCAGTTTCCCGGAGAAGAACACCGGGGAGCTGTTTTTT. As protein: CASSFPEKNTGELFF.

This clone came up once. The chain has TRBV6-6 and TRBJ1-5; 7 bases map to TRBD1. The V and J ends lost 6 bases and 4 bases, in that order; junction bases with no gene match: 6. Per germline, CDR1 MNHNY and CDR2 SVGAGI (reference sequence). The CDR3 length is 14 residues. The CDR3 DNA is TGTGCCAGCAGACCCGGGACAGAGAATCAGCCCCAGCATTTT. Amino acid sequence: CASRPGTENQPQHF.

The chain has TRBV30 and TRBJ1-1; D is uncertain. This CDR3 contains 13 residues. Looked up from germline, CDR1 is GTSNPN and CDR2 is SVGIG (reference sequence). V lost 0 bases and J lost 3, with 8 bases in between. The DNA for the CDR3 is TGTGCCTGGAGTGTACGTCAGTACACTGAAGCTTTCTTT. Protein: CAWSVRQYTEAFF.

The chain joins TRBV5-1 to TRBJ2-1; tentative D call: TRBD1 (7 bases). The CDR3 sequence is 15 residues long. The germline CDR1 and CDR2 sequences are SGHRS and YFSETQ. V was clipped by 1 base and J by 5 bases, with 13 bases between them. DNA for the CDR3: TGCGCCAGCAGCTTGTCAGGGGGGACACACAATGAGCAGTTCTTC. Its protein is CASSLSGGTHNEQFF.

The chain uses TRBV11-3 and TRBJ1-4, with 7 bases matching TRBD1. Unmatched junction bases numbered 9, after V lost 5 bases and J lost 6 bases. This CDR3 contains 15 residues. CDR1 SGHNT and CDR2 YENEEA come from the germline V gene. The CDR3 loop reads CASSQSTGAYEKLFF. CDR3 nucleotides: TGTGCCAGCAGCCAATCTACAGGGGCCTATGAAAAACTGTTTTTT.

This clone was recorded many times. The rearrangement links TRBV9 to TRBJ2-2; D gene ambiguous. Germline-derived CDR1 and CDR2 are SGDLS and YYNGEE. The germline V and J ends were trimmed by 4 bases and 1 base, with 11 bases remaining between them. CDR3 length equals 15 residues. The CDR3 nucleotides are TGTGCCAGCAGCCCCCCGGGCAGGAACACCGGGGAGCTGTTTTTT. Encoded protein: CASSPPGRNTGELFF.

With respect to this clone: The sample carries other DNA sequences with the same CDR3. The chain recombines TRBV7-2 with TRBJ2-2, with 8 positions matching TRBD1. Losses at the gene ends were 5 bases for V and 7 bases for J; bases not matched to a gene: 9. CDR3 length equals 15 residues. Germline CDR1 SGHTA, CDR2 FQGNSA. CDR3 sequence: CASSRRTGFGGELFF. In DNA, the CDR3 is TGTGCCAGCAGCAGACGGACAGGGTTTGGCGGGGAGCTGTTTTTT.

This clone has a handful of counts. The CDR3 DNA is TGTGCCAGCAGTTTATCAGTATGGGAAGGCTACACCTTC. Translating it yields CASSLSVWEGYTF. The chain recombines TRBV27 with TRBJ1-2; D gene ambiguous. This CDR3 comprises 13 residues. The V and J ends lost 0 bases and 8 bases respectively, with 10 bases between them. CDR1 is MNHEY and CDR2 is SMNVEV in the germline V gene (reference sequence).

CDR3 sequence (DNA): TGTGCCAGCAGCTTTGGGGCCGTCGGGACAGATACTAACTATGGCTACACCTTC. This gives the protein CASSFGAVGTDTNYGYTF. This rearrangement joins TRBV5-4 to TRBJ1-2; the match to TRBD1 covers 7 bases. The ends lost 2 bases at V and 0 bases at J; junction bases unmatched: 13. The CDR3 has 18 amino acids. Germline CDR1 reads SGHNT; CDR2 reads YYREEE (reference sequence).

This chain connects TRBV19 to TRBJ2-3; 9 bases align to TRBD2. Germline-derived CDR1 and CDR2 are LNHDA and SQIVND (reference sequence). The CDR3 covers 18 residues. V lost 2 bases and J lost 2; bases outside the gene matches: 11. The CDR3: CASSIRLAGSFNTDTQYF. The CDR3 DNA reads as TGTGCCAGTAGTATACGGCTAGCGGGAAGCTTCAACACAGATACGCAGTATTTT.

This sequence joins TRBV15 and TRBJ2-3; the match to TRBD1 covers 10 bases. The CDR3 is 16 amino acids. The germline V gene encodes CDR1 LNHNV and CDR2 YYDKDF (reference sequence). The V and J ends lost 5 bases and 2 bases, in that order; junction bases with no gene match: 7. The CDR3 nucleotides are TGTGCCACCAGCCCTGGGACAGGGGAACACACAGATACGCAGTATTTT. As protein: CATSPGTGEHTDTQYF.

This chain connects TRBV18 to TRBJ1-2; D not resolved. V gave up 0 bases and J gave up 1 base, with 9 bases separating them. Germline CDR1 reads KGHSH; CDR2 reads LQKENI. There are 15 residues in the CDR3. The DNA of the CDR3 is TGTGCCAGCTCACCACCGGTGGGCCGTAACTATGGCTACACCTTC. Translating gives CASSPPVGRNYGYTF.

The chain employs TRBV13 and TRBJ1-1; a weak D match, TRBD1 (6 bases). Germline V gene data show CDR1 as PRHDT and CDR2 as FYEKMQ (reference sequence). This CDR3 is built from 14 residues. V was shortened by 5 bases and J by 7 bases, with 17 bases between the two germline ends. CDR3 region: CASSPLPGANEAFF. The CDR3 DNA sequence: TGTGCCAGCAGCCCATTGCCAGGGGCAAATGAAGCTTTCTTT.

The chain is built from TRBV6-5 and TRBJ1-6; D remains unclear. The V gene's germline CDR1 is MNHEY and CDR2 SVGAGI. The CDR3 has 12 residues. V gave up 6 bases and J gave up 13 bases, with 13 bases separating them. The CDR3 here is CASRDRTAPLHF. The DNA of the CDR3 is TGTGCCAGCAGAGACCGGACGGCGCCCCTCCACTTT.

V usage is TRBV27 and J usage is TRBJ2-3; tentative D call: TRBD2 (6 bases). Per the germline V gene, CDR1 is MNHEY and CDR2 is SMNVEV (reference sequence). The CDR3 covers 16 residues. V was pared by 0 bases and J by 6 bases, with 16 bases between. The CDR3 nucleotides are TGTGCCAGCAGTTTATCGGCGGGGATATTGAGGGATACGCAGTATTTT. Protein product: CASSLSAGILRDTQYF.

This clone was recorded once. The chain combines TRBV7-8 with TRBJ2-6, with a weak D call TRBD1 (6 bases). From germline, CDR1 is SGHVS and CDR2 FQNEAQ. This CDR3 has 15 amino acids. V lost 3 bases and J 3 bases, leaving 9 bases between the germline ends. CDR3 sequence (DNA): TGTGCCAGCAGCTTTTCAGGGGTTGGGGCCAACGTCCTGACTTTC. Translating gives CASSFSGVGANVLTF.

The chain combines TRBV9 with TRBJ2-3; 7 bases align to TRBD2. Germline loops: CDR1 SGDLS, CDR2 YYNGEE. The CDR3 spans 16 residues. The V and J ends lost 3 bases and 0 bases, in that order; junction bases with no gene match: 7. The CDR3 DNA is TGTGCCAGCAGCGGTCGCGGGGGATGGAGCACAGATACGCAGTATTTT. It specifies CASSGRGGWSTDTQYF.

V usage is TRBV6-5 and J usage is TRBJ2-7; the match to TRBD1 covers 9 bases. The J segment lost 3 bases and the V segment lost 8 bases, leaving 11 bases of the junction unmatched. The V gene's germline CDR1 is MNHEY and CDR2 SVGAGI. The CDR3 has 15 residues. The CDR3: CASGTGTKIGYEQYF. In DNA form, the CDR3 reads TGTGCCAGCGGGACAGGGACCAAAATAGGCTACGAGCAGTACTTC.

The chain employs TRBV7-9 and TRBJ2-6; D uncertain. Per germline, CDR1 SEHNR and CDR2 FQNEAQ (reference sequence). Deletions cut 4 bases from V and 2 bases from J, with 9 bases between. This CDR3 has 15 residues. CDR3 sequence reads: CASSSSLAGANVLTF. The CDR3 DNA reads TGTGCCAGCAGCTCCTCGTTAGCTGGGGCCAACGTCCTGACTTTC.

The sample holds many counts of this clone. The chain has TRBV13 and TRBJ2-1; possibly TRBD1 for D (6 bases). The CDR3 spans 12 residues. From germline, CDR1 is PRHDT and CDR2 FYEKMQ (reference sequence). V dropped 6 bases and J dropped 12 bases, with 15 bases sitting between them. The CDR3 protein is CASRQTGFGQFF. The DNA of the CDR3 is TGTGCCAGCAGGCAGACAGGATTCGGGCAGTTCTTC.

This sequence joins TRBV4-3 and TRBJ1-2; no firm D call. CDR3 length: 14 amino acids. Germline V gene sequence: CDR1 LGHNA, CDR2 YSLEER. The germline V and J ends were trimmed by 0 bases and 4 bases, with 9 bases remaining between them. The CDR3 loop reads CASSQDFLTYGYTF. CDR3 bases: TGCGCCAGCAGCCAAGATTTTCTGACCTATGGCTACACCTTC.

This clone was recorded a few times. This rearrangement joins TRBV4-3 to TRBJ2-3, with a weak D call TRBD1 (5 bases). This CDR3 comprises 14 residues. CDR1 LGHNA and CDR2 YSLEER come from the germline V gene. V gave up 4 bases and J gave up 6 bases, with 14 bases separating them. The CDR3 coding sequence is TGCGCCAGCAGCCGTCAGGAACAGGCGGATACGCAGTATTTT. Translation: CASSRQEQADTQYF.

This clone was seen a few times. CDR3 residues: CAWSVKGEGAFF. CDR3 nucleotide sequence: TGTGCCTGGAGTGTAAAGGGGGAGGGAGCTTTCTTT. The rearrangement links TRBV30 to TRBJ1-1, with a weak D call TRBD1 (6 bases). The ends were cut back, 0 bases at V and 10 bases at J, with 12 bases in the middle. Germline V gene data show CDR1 as GTSNPN and CDR2 as SVGIG (reference sequence). This CDR3 has 12 amino acids.

In DNA, the CDR3 is TGTGCCAGCAGCTCCAGTACAGGGAATGGGGTCGAGCAGTACTTC. Amino acids: CASSSSTGNGVEQYF. The chain is built from TRBV7-8 and TRBJ2-7; D might be TRBD1 (6 bases). Germline V gives CDR1 SGHVS, CDR2 FQNEAQ. Between the trimmed V and J ends, which lost 4 bases and 6 bases, there was a span of 19 bases. The CDR3 length is 15 residues. Complete variable domain (other parts from reference TRBV7-8 and TRBJ2-7): GAGVSQSPRYKVAKRGQDVALRCDPISGHVSLFWYQQALGQGPEFLTYFQNEAQLDKSGLPSDRFFAERPEGSVSTLKIQRTQQEDSAVYLCASSSSTGNGVEQYFGPGTRLTVT.

This chain uses TRBV25-1 with TRBJ2-5, with D unclear. CDR1 and CDR2 from the germline V gene are MGHDK and SYGVNS. V lost 2 bases and J 2 bases, leaving 9 bases between the germline ends. This CDR3 spans 14 amino acids. Written as DNA, the CDR3 is TGTGCCAGCAGTGAAGGTGGGGATCAAGAGACCCAGTACTTC. This codes for CASSEGGDQETQYF. Looking up the rest from reference TRBV25-1 and TRBJ2-5 gives the full variable domain: EADIYQTPRYLVIGTGKKITLECSQTMGHDKMYWYQQDPGMELHLIHYSYGVNSTEKGDLSSESTVSRIRTEHFPLTLESARPSHTSQYLCASSEGGDQETQYFGPGTRLLVL.

The genes are TRBV7-8 and TRBJ2-4; 14 nucleotides line up with TRBD2. The germline V gene encodes CDR1 SGHVS and CDR2 FQNEAQ. CDR3 length: 17 residues. V lost 7 bases, J lost 0 bases, and 5 bases stayed unmatched. CDR3 sequence (DNA): TGTGCCAGCACGGGACTAGCGGGAGTGGGAGCCAAAAACATTCAGTACTTC. This gives the protein CASTGLAGVGAKNIQYF.

This clone was counted only a few times. The V and J genes are TRBV10-3 and TRBJ2-5; D possibly matches TRBD1 or TRBD2 (5 bases each). The CDR3 extends over 14 amino acids. The germline V gene has CDR1 ENHRY and CDR2 SYGVKD. Trimming removed 4 bases at V and 5 bases at J, with 14 bases between. CDR3 loop: CAISGGTVRETQYF. CDR3 coding DNA: TGTGCCATCAGTGGAGGGACGGTCCGGGAGACCCAGTACTTC.

This clone was detected a few times. The gene calls are TRBV30 and TRBJ2-7; 7 nucleotides line up with TRBD1. V was clipped by 5 bases and J by 0 bases; unmatched bases: 4. Germline values: CDR1 GTSNPN, CDR2 SVGIG (reference sequence). The CDR3 has 13 residues. The CDR3 DNA sequence: TGTGCCTGGGAGGGACAGCGCTCCTACGAGCAGTACTTC. Its protein is CAWEGQRSYEQYF.

The chain has TRBV5-5 and TRBJ2-5; D remains unclear. The CDR3 consists of 14 residues. Germline-derived CDR1 and CDR2 are SGHKS and YYEKEE (reference sequence). Deletions cut 0 bases from V and 4 bases from J, with 10 bases between. The chain's CDR3 is CASSLEASSETQYF. As DNA, the CDR3 is TGTGCCAGCAGCTTGGAAGCGAGCTCAGAGACCCAGTACTTC.

J is TRBJ1-4 and V is TRBV11-2, with D possibly matching TRBD1 (5 bases). V lost 5 bases and J lost 8, with 12 bases in between. Germline assignment: CDR1 SGHAT and CDR2 FQNNGV. This CDR3 has 13 residues. DNA of the CDR3: TGTGCCAGCAGCGGCAGGGCTTGGGAAAAACTGTTTTTT. Its protein product is CASSGRAWEKLFF.

CDR3 amino acids: CASSVSLQAFF. The DNA for the CDR3 is TGTGCCAGCAGTGTTAGCCTTCAAGCTTTCTTT. The V and J genes are TRBV28 and TRBJ1-1; D remains unclear. The germline CDR1 and CDR2 sequences are MDHEN and SYDVKM. This CDR3 is built from 11 residues. Trimming pared 5 bases from V and 9 bases from J, leaving 10 bases between.